The 20 T cell receptor beta chains reported below all come from one sample, sequenced in a study of blood T cell repertoires in COVID-19 (dated by TCRdb to 2019 to 2021). The library was produced with the immunoSEQ multiplex PCR assay. This immuneACCESS table, as held by TCRdb, lists in-frame sequences with V and J called but not all clones. Of the missing ones, under half trace to an unresolved V gene in checked studies; the others have no known cause. Within this sample are tens of thousands of clones, with around four fifths of them counted one time only. The leading ten clones occupy less than 15% of the sample. The sample comprised peripheral blood. The receptors here all came from a human donor with acute or convalescent COVID-19. The donor label of this sample is uncertain.

This clone was seen more than once but under ten times. The chain employs TRBV7-2 and TRBJ1-2; 9 nucleotides match TRBD1. This CDR3 has 14 residues. The germline V gene encodes CDR1 SGHTA and CDR2 FQGNSA. V dropped 2 bases and J dropped 8; count of bases not matched to a gene: 6. This chain's CDR3 is CASSLRGQGNGYTF. CDR3 DNA sequence: TGTGCCAGCAGCTTAAGGGGACAGGGAAACGGCTACACCTTC.

The CDR3 reads CASSQATGELFF. For the CDR3, the DNA is TGTGCCAGCAGCCAGGCCACCGGGGAGCTGTTTTTT. The V call is TRBV4-2, the J call TRBJ2-2; D is undetermined. The V end was cut by 3 bases, the J end by 4 bases, with 3 bases between. This CDR3 has 12 residues. Germline CDR1 is LGHNA and CDR2 is YNFKEQ.

The chain employs TRBV9 and TRBJ2-1; D gene unclear. The V gene's germline CDR1 is SGDLS and CDR2 YYNGEE. V lost 0 bases and J 3 bases, leaving 7 bases between the germline ends. This CDR3 has 14 residues. The CDR3: CASSVVASYNEQFF. Written as DNA, the CDR3 is TGTGCCAGCAGCGTAGTGGCTAGCTACAATGAGCAGTTCTTC.

This chain connects TRBV18 to TRBJ1-5, with no clear D. The germline V gene encodes CDR1 KGHSH and CDR2 LQKENI. The CDR3 has 14 amino acids. Trimming took off 8 bases at V and 6 bases at J, with 17 bases between the two ends. The CDR3 bases are TGTGCCAGCAACACCGGGATTAGCTCTCAGCCCCAGCATTTT. Translation: CASNTGISSQPQHF.

CDR3 region: CASSPQSAGGTDTQYF. CDR3 sequence (DNA): TGTGCCAGCAGCCCACAATCAGCGGGGGGCACAGATACGCAGTATTTT. The chain couples TRBV11-2 to TRBJ2-3; 8 positions agree with TRBD2. Germline V gene lookup returns CDR1 SGHAT and CDR2 FQNNGV. V trimming: 5 bases; J trimming: 1 base; junction bases outside the gene matches: 8. CDR3 length equals 16 residues.

CDR3: CASSILSSGNTIYF. Here the CDR3 DNA reads TGTGCCAGTAGTATTCTGAGCTCTGGAAACACCATATATTTT. The chain links TRBV19 to TRBJ1-3; D uncertain. Trimming pared 3 bases from V and 0 bases from J, leaving 6 bases between. The CDR3 extends over 14 amino acids. Germline CDR1 reads LNHDA; CDR2 reads SQIVND (reference sequence).

The CDR3 sequence: CASSKARTGLAGVNSSYEQYF. DNA for the CDR3: TGTGCCAGCAGCAAAGCGAGGACGGGACTAGCGGGAGTGAACAGCTCCTACGAGCAGTACTTC. This chain connects TRBV21-1 to TRBJ2-7; the table's D call TRBD2 went unverified against the DNA. TRBV21-1 is listed as a pseudogene. The CDR3 has 21 amino acids.

V usage is TRBV9 and J usage is TRBJ2-3; TRBD2 might be the D (6 bases). This CDR3 spans 16 amino acids. Looked up from germline, CDR1 is SGDLS and CDR2 is YYNGEE. Trimming took 0 bases from V and 1 from J, leaving 12 bases between them. CDR3 sequence: CASSVGGRSGTDTQYF. For the CDR3, the DNA is TGTGCCAGCAGCGTAGGGGGGAGGTCGGGCACAGATACGCAGTATTTT.

The V gene is TRBV28, the J gene TRBJ1-4, with 8 bases aligning to TRBD1. Germline V gene data show CDR1 as MDHEN and CDR2 as SYDVKM. This CDR3 spans 14 amino acids. The ends lost 9 bases at V and 1 base at J; junction bases unmatched: 4. CDR3 nucleotides: TGTGCCAGTTCAACAGGGGGAACTAATGAAAAACTGTTTTTT. It is translated as CASSTGGTNEKLFF.

V and J are TRBV6-5 and TRBJ2-3; 8 bases line up with TRBD2. J was trimmed by 6 bases and V by 6 bases; bases with no gene match: 8. The germline gives CDR1 MNHEY, CDR2 SVGAGI. CDR3 length: 14 residues. The CDR3 region is CASRNGLAADTQYF. CDR3 DNA: TGTGCCAGCAGAAACGGACTAGCCGCCGATACGCAGTATTTT.

The J gene is TRBJ1-1, the V gene TRBV28; 9 bases agree with TRBD1. CDR3 size: 15 residues. Germline CDR1 MDHEN, CDR2 SYDVKM. The ends lost 6 bases at V and 1 base at J; junction bases unmatched: 6. The CDR3 nucleotides read TGTGCCAGCAGCCTTCGGGGACAGGGGAACACTGAAGCTTTCTTT. Amino acid sequence: CASSLRGQGNTEAFF.

This chain uses TRBV5-4 with TRBJ1-6; the match to TRBD1 covers 9 bases. CDR1 SGHNT and CDR2 YYREEE come from the germline V gene (reference sequence). The junction had 0 bases not matched to a gene; V was cut back by 3 bases and J by 5 bases. The CDR3 is 14 residues long. Here the CDR3 DNA reads TGTGCCAGCAGCTGGGACAGGGATAATTCACCCCTCCACTTT. Amino acids: CASSWDRDNSPLHF.

The chain has TRBV19 and TRBJ2-7, with D tentatively TRBD2 (7 bases). There are 14 residues in the CDR3. Germline V gives CDR1 LNHDA, CDR2 SQIVND (reference sequence). V dropped 7 bases and J dropped 0 bases, with 13 bases sitting between them. CDR3 in amino acids: CASMGGPGSYEQYF. CDR3 nucleotides: TGTGCCAGTATGGGGGGGCCGGGCTCCTACGAGCAGTACTTC. The full variable domain, with the rest looked up from reference TRBV19 and TRBJ2-7, is DGGITQSPKYLFRKEGQNVTLSCEQNLNHDAMYWYRQDPGQGLRLIYYSQIVNDFQKGDIAEGYSVSREKKESFPLTVTSAQKNPTAFYLCASMGGPGSYEQYFGPGTRLTVT.

This clone was counted only a few times. The rearrangement uses TRBV23-1 and TRBJ1-2; no reliable D call. TRBV23-1 is placed among ORFs of uncertain function. The CDR3 has 15 amino acids. Trimming left V 6 bases short and J 5 bases short, with 19 bases between. The CDR3 DNA reads as TGCGCCAGCAGGATCCCGTCGCCCTTCACTTATGGCTACACCTTC. This sequence encodes CASRIPSPFTYGYTF.

The chain links TRBV7-9 to TRBJ2-7, with D maybe TRBD2 (5 bases). In germline, CDR1 is SEHNR, CDR2 FQNEAQ (reference sequence). The germline V and J ends were trimmed by 2 bases and 2 bases, with 10 bases remaining between them. The CDR3 consists of 14 residues. The CDR3 spells CASSLSGYPYEQYF. The CDR3 nucleotides are TGTGCCAGCAGCTTATCGGGGTATCCCTACGAGCAGTACTTC.

The V and J genes are TRBV9 and TRBJ1-1, with D perhaps matching TRBD1 (5 bases). V was cut by 4 bases and J by 0 bases, with 13 bases left in between. Germline V gives CDR1 SGDLS, CDR2 YYNGEE. CDR3 length equals 15 residues. In nucleotides, the CDR3 is TGTGCCAGCAGCCCCCGACAGCGGGTGAACACTGAAGCTTTCTTT. Encoded protein: CASSPRQRVNTEAFF.

The V and J genes are TRBV28 and TRBJ1-5, with D possibly matching TRBD1 (5 bases). V lost 11 bases, J lost 4 bases, and 12 bases lay in between. The CDR3 is 12 amino acids. Germline V lookup: CDR1 MDHEN, CDR2 SYDVKM. CDR3 sequence (DNA): TGTGCCCATTCAGGGTGGAATCAGCCCCAGCATTTT. Protein product: CAHSGWNQPQHF.

This clone was counted only a few times. J is TRBJ2-3 and V is TRBV19, with D perhaps matching TRBD2 (6 bases). Trimming shortened V by 7 bases and J by 4 bases, and 18 bases separated the two germline ends. Germline CDR1 LNHDA, CDR2 SQIVND (reference sequence). The CDR3 is 15 amino acids. CDR3 residues: CASMGLTADADTQYF. The CDR3 DNA sequence: TGTGCCAGTATGGGACTCACCGCGGATGCAGATACGCAGTATTTT.

This rearrangement joins TRBV9 to TRBJ2-7, with 12 bases matching TRBD1. Germline V lookup: CDR1 SGDLS, CDR2 YYNGEE. The CDR3 covers 16 residues. Trimming at V came to 4 bases and at J to 7 bases, leaving 12 bases not matched to a gene. DNA for the CDR3: TGTGCCAGCAGCCCATTACCGGGACAGGGGGCACGAGAGCAGTACTTC. It encodes CASSPLPGQGAREQYF.

V and J are TRBV27 and TRBJ2-5; D gene uncertain. Germline CDR1 and CDR2: MNHEY and SMNVEV (reference sequence). This CDR3 has 13 amino acids. Trimming removed 2 bases at V and 3 bases at J, with 7 bases between. CDR3 sequence reads: CASSLKAKETQYF. The CDR3 bases are TGTGCCAGCAGTTTAAAAGCTAAAGAGACCCAGTACTTC.